These T cell receptor beta chains were read from a single sample in a study of blood T cell repertoires in COVID-19. Sequenced by immunoSEQ multiplex PCR; TCRdb stores in-frame clones only, minus some. The sample carries about 410,000 clones, 85% to 90% recorded once. The sample was PBMCs or T cells enriched from blood (not recorded which). The source is a woman aged 30 to 39 who had recovered from COVID-19. Each CDR3 is given with its conserved first and last residue. The order of the fields is clone size, J gene, V gene, D gene, CDR3 DNA, CDR3 protein. The D gene is left open where the match is weak. Size is stated for part of the rows, as once, few or many counts, or as a class when the clone is expanded.

clone size: .
J gene: TRBJ2-3
V gene: TRBV27
D gene: .
CDR3 DNA: TGTGCCAGCAGTCGAGTAACTAGCACAGATACGCAGTATTTT
CDR3 protein: CASSRVTSTDTQYF

clone size: .
J gene: TRBJ1-2
V gene: TRBV7-9
D gene: .
CDR3 DNA: TGTGCCAGCAGCAACCCTACAGATTTCGCGACTAACTATGGCTACACCTTC
CDR3 protein: CASSNPTDFATNYGYTF

clone size: .
J gene: TRBJ1-2
V gene: TRBV9
D gene: TRBD1
CDR3 DNA: TGTGCCAGCACCAAGACAGGGACCTATGGCTACACCTTC
CDR3 protein: CASTKTGTYGYTF

clone size: few
J gene: TRBJ2-1
V gene: TRBV14
D gene: .
CDR3 DNA: TGTGCCAGCAGCCATGGACAGAACTACAATGAGCAGTTCTTC
CDR3 protein: CASSHGQNYNEQFF

clone size: .
J gene: TRBJ1-3
V gene: TRBV28
D gene: .
CDR3 DNA: TGTGCCAGCAGTTTATCTCAGGGTCCTGGAAACACCATATATTTT
CDR3 protein: CASSLSQGPGNTIYF

clone size: .
J gene: TRBJ1-6
V gene: TRBV3-1/TRBV3-2
D gene: .
CDR3 DNA: TGTGCCAGCAGCCAAGAAGGGGGAAATTCACCCCTCCACTTT
CDR3 protein: CASSQEGGNSPLHF

clone size: .
J gene: TRBJ1-1
V gene: TRBV27
D gene: .
CDR3 DNA: TGTGCCACCCGCACGGGAGCAGGGCTGTCCTTGGACACTGAAGCTTTCTTT
CDR3 protein: CATRTGAGLSLDTEAFF

clone size: .
J gene: TRBJ2-5
V gene: TRBV28
D gene: TRBD1
CDR3 DNA: TGTGCCAGCCGACAGGGTTCAAGTCAAGAGACCCAGTACTTC
CDR3 protein: CASRQGSSQETQYF

clone size: .
J gene: TRBJ2-7
V gene: TRBV5-4
D gene: TRBD1
CDR3 DNA: TGTGCCAGCAGCCCCGGGACAGGCTCCTACGAGCAGTACTTC
CDR3 protein: CASSPGTGSYEQYF

clone size: .
J gene: TRBJ2-5
V gene: TRBV18
D gene: TRBD2
CDR3 DNA: TGTGCCAGCTCCCCCAGGGAGGGCCAAGAGACCCAGTACTTC
CDR3 protein: CASSPREGQETQYF

clone size: few
J gene: TRBJ1-6
V gene: TRBV4-1
D gene: TRBD1
CDR3 DNA: TGCGCCAGCAGCCAAGCAGGGGGGCGTAGGGATTCACCCCTCCACTTT
CDR3 protein: CASSQAGGRRDSPLHF

clone size: .
J gene: TRBJ2-2
V gene: TRBV5-4
D gene: TRBD2
CDR3 DNA: TGTGCCAGCAGCTCAGCACCGGGACTAGGGTCCACCGGGGAGCTGTTTTTT
CDR3 protein: CASSSAPGLGSTGELFF

clone size: .
J gene: TRBJ2-6
V gene: TRBV29-1
D gene: TRBD1
CDR3 DNA: TGCAGCGTTCTAGGGACAGACCCTGGGGCCAACGTCCTGACTTTC
CDR3 protein: CSVLGTDPGANVLTF

clone size: once
J gene: TRBJ1-2
V gene: TRBV18
D gene: TRBD1
CDR3 DNA: TGTGCCAGCTCACCTCAGGGGGAGGAGGGCTACACCTTC
CDR3 protein: CASSPQGEEGYTF

clone size: .
J gene: TRBJ1-1
V gene: TRBV7-3
D gene: TRBD1
CDR3 DNA: TGTGCCAGCAGCTACCCGGGACAGGGATTAGCTTTCTTT
CDR3 protein: CASSYPGQGLAFF

clone size: once
J gene: TRBJ1-2
V gene: TRBV19
D gene: TRBD1
CDR3 DNA: TGTGCCAGTAGTATTTTGGGGGGACAGCAGAAGGGTGGCTACACCTTC
CDR3 protein: CASSILGGQQKGGYTF

clone size: .
J gene: TRBJ2-6
V gene: TRBV14
D gene: .
CDR3 DNA: TGTGCCAGCAGCCCCCGGAGGGTCGACGCCCGCAACTCTGGGGCCAACGTCCTGACTTTC
CDR3 protein: CASSPRRVDARNSGANVLTF

clone size: .
J gene: TRBJ1-4
V gene: TRBV3-1/TRBV3-2
D gene: .
CDR3 DNA: TGTGCCAGCAGCCAAGCCCGGACACCAGAGCGTGAAAAACTGTTTTTT
CDR3 protein: CASSQARTPEREKLFF

clone size: .
J gene: TRBJ1-6
V gene: TRBV4-1
D gene: TRBD1
CDR3 DNA: TGCGCCAGCAGCCAGGATTGGACAGGGGGTCGATCACCCCTCCACTTT
CDR3 protein: CASSQDWTGGRSPLHF

clone size: once
J gene: TRBJ1-5
V gene: TRBV7-2
D gene: .
CDR3 DNA: TGTGCCAGCAGCTCCCGGAGGGCGTCCAATCAGCCCCAGCATTTT
CDR3 protein: CASSSRRASNQPQHF

clone size: .
J gene: TRBJ2-2
V gene: TRBV14
D gene: .
CDR3 DNA: TGTGCCAGCAGCCAAGATCTTCCGGGCGGGGAGCTGTTTTTT
CDR3 protein: CASSQDLPGGELFF

clone size: .
J gene: TRBJ1-2
V gene: TRBV5-6
D gene: .
CDR3 DNA: TGTGCCAGCCGGCCACAGGGACCTTATGGCTACACCTTC
CDR3 protein: CASRPQGPYGYTF

clone size: few
J gene: TRBJ1-2
V gene: TRBV20-1
D gene: .
CDR3 DNA: TGCAGTGCTAGTAACCGGGAGGGTATGGATGGCTACACCTTC
CDR3 protein: CSASNREGMDGYTF

clone size: .
J gene: TRBJ2-7
V gene: TRBV3-1/TRBV3-2
D gene: .
CDR3 DNA: TGTGTCAGCAGCCAATTCCGGGGGTACGAGCAGTACTTC
CDR3 protein: CVSSQFRGYEQYF

clone size: .
J gene: TRBJ2-2
V gene: TRBV18
D gene: TRBD1
CDR3 DNA: TGTGCCAGCTCACCACGCAAGACAGGGGTGGGTTCCGGGGAGCTGTTTTTT
CDR3 protein: CASSPRKTGVGSGELFF

clone size: .
J gene: TRBJ1-2
V gene: TRBV5-4
D gene: .
CDR3 DNA: TGTGCCAGCAGCTTAGACAGTTTAAGAGGCTACACCTTC
CDR3 protein: CASSLDSLRGYTF

clone size: .
J gene: TRBJ1-1
V gene: TRBV18
D gene: .
CDR3 DNA: TGTGCCAGCTCACCAACGATGACAGCAGTGAACACTGAAGCTTTCTTT
CDR3 protein: CASSPTMTAVNTEAFF

clone size: .
J gene: TRBJ1-2
V gene: TRBV19
D gene: TRBD1
CDR3 DNA: TGTGCCAGTAGTAGACTGGGACAGGGGTTTAACTATGGCTACACCTTC
CDR3 protein: CASSRLGQGFNYGYTF

clone size: .
J gene: TRBJ2-1
V gene: TRBV7-9
D gene: .
CDR3 DNA: TGTGCCAGCAGCTCTCCAGGGCTTAATGGTGAGCAGTTCTTC
CDR3 protein: CASSSPGLNGEQFF

clone size: .
J gene: TRBJ1-4
V gene: TRBV5-6
D gene: .
CDR3 DNA: TGTGCCAGCAGCTTGGGACACCTTAATGAAAAACTGTTTTTT
CDR3 protein: CASSLGHLNEKLFF

clone size: .
J gene: TRBJ1-1
V gene: TRBV30
D gene: TRBD1
CDR3 DNA: TGTGCCTGGGGGACAGAAATGAACACTGAAGCTTTCTTT
CDR3 protein: CAWGTEMNTEAFF

clone size: .
J gene: TRBJ1-2
V gene: TRBV11-2
D gene: TRBD1
CDR3 DNA: TGTGCCAGCAGTCTGGGGGACAGCCTTGGTGGTGGCTACACCTTC
CDR3 protein: CASSLGDSLGGGYTF

clone size: few
J gene: TRBJ1-1
V gene: TRBV28
D gene: TRBD1
CDR3 DNA: TGTGCCAGCAGTCCTGGACAGGGGGTAGCCGAAGCTTTCTTT
CDR3 protein: CASSPGQGVAEAFF

clone size: .
J gene: TRBJ2-1
V gene: TRBV5-4
D gene: TRBD1
CDR3 DNA: TGTGCCAGCAGCCCCACCCAGACAGGGGGCGATTTTAATGAGCAGTTCTTC
CDR3 protein: CASSPTQTGGDFNEQFF

clone size: once
J gene: TRBJ1-1
V gene: TRBV28
D gene: .
CDR3 DNA: TGTGCCAGCAGTCGGGGTGTGACTGAAGCTTTCTTT
CDR3 protein: CASSRGVTEAFF

clone size: .
J gene: TRBJ2-7
V gene: TRBV7-2
D gene: TRBD2
CDR3 DNA: TGTGCCAGCAGCTTACAAGCGGGAGGCCCCGAGCAGTACTTC
CDR3 protein: CASSLQAGGPEQYF

clone size: .
J gene: TRBJ2-1
V gene: TRBV4-1
D gene: .
CDR3 DNA: TGCGCCAGCAGCCAAGAGGAGAGGAGCGATGAGCAGTTCTTC
CDR3 protein: CASSQEERSDEQFF

clone size: .
J gene: TRBJ1-6
V gene: TRBV14
D gene: .
CDR3 DNA: TGTGCCAGCAGCCTTCGGGGAGACAATAATTCACCCCTCCACTTT
CDR3 protein: CASSLRGDNNSPLHF

clone size: once
J gene: TRBJ2-1
V gene: TRBV27
D gene: TRBD2
CDR3 DNA: TGTGCCAGCAGTTCCCGGACTAGCGGGAGTTCTTTCAATGAGCAGTTCTTC
CDR3 protein: CASSSRTSGSSFNEQFF

clone size: once
J gene: TRBJ1-4
V gene: TRBV5-4
D gene: .
CDR3 DNA: TGTGCCAGCAGCTTGTGGGGGGAAGCCCCACTGTTTTTT
CDR3 protein: CASSLWGEAPLFF

clone size: .
J gene: TRBJ2-1
V gene: TRBV28
D gene: .
CDR3 DNA: TGTGCCAGCGAGGGGACAACAACCTCCTATGAGCAGTTCTTC
CDR3 protein: CASEGTTTSYEQFF

clone size: .
J gene: TRBJ1-4
V gene: TRBV19
D gene: .
CDR3 DNA: TGTGCCAGACCGTCGGGCGGGACCGGTCGGGTTAATGAAAAACTGTTTTTT
CDR3 protein: CARPSGGTGRVNEKLFF

clone size: once
J gene: TRBJ2-1
V gene: TRBV28
D gene: .
CDR3 DNA: TGTGCCAGCAGTAGAGGGTTGGATGGGAAGTTCTTC
CDR3 protein: CASSRGLDGKFF

clone size: once
J gene: TRBJ1-4
V gene: TRBV2
D gene: .
CDR3 DNA: TGTGCCAGCAGTGCTGGGGGGAGGGTCGGTGAAAAACTGTTTTTT
CDR3 protein: CASSAGGRVGEKLFF

clone size: .
J gene: TRBJ2-7
V gene: TRBV10-1
D gene: TRBD2
CDR3 DNA: TGCGCCATCCTACGGGGGGGGACGACCCTCTACGAGCAGTACTTC
CDR3 protein: CAILRGGTTLYEQYF

clone size: .
J gene: TRBJ1-1
V gene: TRBV6-5
D gene: TRBD1
CDR3 DNA: TGTGCCAGCAGTTACCTAGACAGGGACGCGCCTGAAGCTTTCTTT
CDR3 protein: CASSYLDRDAPEAFF

clone size: .
J gene: TRBJ2-3
V gene: TRBV5-1
D gene: TRBD2
CDR3 DNA: TGCGCCAGCAGCCTGGAGGGACTAGCGGACACAGATACGCAGTATTTT
CDR3 protein: CASSLEGLADTDTQYF

clone size: .
J gene: TRBJ1-1
V gene: TRBV4-2
D gene: .
CDR3 DNA: TGTGCCAGCAGCCCTACCTCCGGGAACACTGAAGCTTTCTTT
CDR3 protein: CASSPTSGNTEAFF

clone size: .
J gene: TRBJ2-3
V gene: TRBV30
D gene: .
CDR3 DNA: TGTGCCTGGAGTTTCGCGGATACGCAGTATTTT
CDR3 protein: CAWSFADTQYF

clone size: .
J gene: TRBJ1-1
V gene: TRBV4-1
D gene: .
CDR3 DNA: TGCGCCAGCAGGAGAGCAGGTGGGCCAAACACTGAAGCTTTCTTT
CDR3 protein: CASRRAGGPNTEAFF

clone size: .
J gene: TRBJ1-1
V gene: TRBV13
D gene: .
CDR3 DNA: TGTGCCAGCAGCCCTGACGGGAATCCTTTCTTT
CDR3 protein: CASSPDGNPFF

clone size: .
J gene: TRBJ1-3
V gene: TRBV25-1
D gene: .
CDR3 DNA: TGTGCCAGCAGTGGGAGAGGGACTGGAAACACCATATATTTT
CDR3 protein: CASSGRGTGNTIYF

clone size: .
J gene: TRBJ1-2
V gene: TRBV29-1
D gene: .
CDR3 DNA: TGCAGCGCCCCGATAGTCGACTATGGCTACACCTTC
CDR3 protein: CSAPIVDYGYTF

clone size: .
J gene: TRBJ2-5
V gene: TRBV7-2
D gene: TRBD2
CDR3 DNA: TGTGCCAGCAGCTTACTGGGGGGGGAGACCCAGTACTTC
CDR3 protein: CASSLLGGETQYF

clone size: few
J gene: TRBJ1-2
V gene: TRBV12-3/TRBV12-4
D gene: .
CDR3 DNA: TGTGCCAGCAGTTTTGCGGGGGTCTCTGGCTACACCTTC
CDR3 protein: CASSFAGVSGYTF

clone size: .
J gene: TRBJ1-1
V gene: TRBV3-1/TRBV3-2
D gene: TRBD1
CDR3 DNA: TGTGCCAGCAGCCCGACAGGGAGGTTCACTGAAGCTTTCTTT
CDR3 protein: CASSPTGRFTEAFF

clone size: .
J gene: TRBJ1-1
V gene: TRBV27
D gene: .
CDR3 DNA: TGTGCCAGCAGTTCCCAGGGGCAGGTCACTGAAGCTTTCTTT
CDR3 protein: CASSSQGQVTEAFF

clone size: .
J gene: TRBJ1-3
V gene: TRBV10-3
D gene: TRBD1
CDR3 DNA: TGTGCCATCTTGCTGACAGGGAGCTCTGGAAACACCATATATTTT
CDR3 protein: CAILLTGSSGNTIYF

clone size: .
J gene: TRBJ2-2
V gene: TRBV3-1/TRBV3-2
D gene: .
CDR3 DNA: TGTGCCAGCAGCCCTCTGGGCGGGAATCCGACCGGGGAGCTGTTTTTT
CDR3 protein: CASSPLGGNPTGELFF

clone size: .
J gene: TRBJ2-7
V gene: TRBV5-1
D gene: .
CDR3 DNA: TGCGCCAGCAGCTTCTTGGCGGGACAGAGCTACGAGCAGTACTTC
CDR3 protein: CASSFLAGQSYEQYF